One and the same sample provided the 11 T cell receptor beta chains below, sequenced in a study of T cell responses to AZD1222 COVID-19 vaccine. Sequencing used immunoSEQ multiplex PCR; TCRdb keeps in-frame clones, though not all of them. The table lists about 140,000 clones, roughly 92% of them singletons. The sequences come from peripheral blood, collected on day 0 of AZD1222 vaccination. These receptors originate from an adult in good health.

The V and J genes are TRBV11-3 and TRBJ2-1; TRBD2 might be the D (6 bases). Germline CDR1 SGHNT, CDR2 YENEEA. V lost 4 bases and J lost 5, with 6 bases in between. This CDR3 is 12 amino acids long. The CDR3 sequence is CASSWRDNEQFF. The DNA of the CDR3 is TGTGCCAGCAGCTGGAGGGACAATGAGCAGTTCTTC.

The CDR3: CASSIRDSYEQYF. The CDR3 DNA follows: TGTGCCAGCAGTATCCGGGACAGCTACGAGCAGTACTTC. The rearrangement joins TRBV27 to TRBJ2-7, with 7 bases lining up with TRBD1. V lost 5 bases, J lost 3 bases, and 4 bases stayed unmatched. In germline, CDR1 is MNHEY, CDR2 SMNVEV (reference sequence). There are 13 residues in the CDR3.

This clone was counted a few times. The chain combines TRBV7-2 with TRBJ2-5; 7 bases fit TRBD2. J lost 5 bases, V lost 1 base, and 7 bases had no gene match. CDR1 and CDR2 from the germline V gene are SGHTA and FQGNSA. The CDR3 extends over 15 amino acids. CDR3 DNA sequence: TGTGCCAGCAGCTTAGGGCCTAGCGGTTGGGAGACCCAGTACTTC. It specifies CASSLGPSGWETQYF. The whole variable domain, remainder taken from reference TRBV7-2 and TRBJ2-5, is GAGVSQSPSNKVTEKGKDVELRCDPISGHTALYWYRQSLGQGLEFLIYFQGNSAPDKSGLPSDRFSAERTGGSVSTLTIQRTQQEDSAVYLCASSLGPSGWETQYFGPGTRLLVL.

The V call is TRBV3-1 (or the pseudogene TRBV3-2), the J call TRBJ2-3; 10 nucleotides line up with TRBD2. The CDR3 totals 16 residues. The junction had 3 bases not matched to a gene; V was cut back by 1 base and J by 2 bases. Germline lookup yields CDR1 LGHDT and CDR2 YNNKEL (reference sequence). CDR3 in DNA: TGTGCCAGCAGCCAAGGGACTAGCGGACTCACAGATACGCAGTATTTT. Translated: CASSQGTSGLTDTQYF.

The chain uses TRBV7-6 and TRBJ1-1; unclear D gene. Trimming took off 4 bases at V and 6 bases at J, with 15 bases between the two ends. Germline CDR1 SGHVS, CDR2 FNYEAQ. This CDR3 has 14 amino acids. This CDR3 is CASSSLGVRSEAFF. The CDR3 DNA follows: TGTGCCAGCAGCTCCTTGGGAGTACGGTCTGAAGCTTTCTTT. The whole variable domain, filled in from reference TRBV7-6 and TRBJ1-1, reads GAGVSQSPRYKVTKRGQDVALRCDPISGHVSLYWYRQALGQGPEFLTYFNYEAQQDKSGLPNDRFSAERPEGSISTLTIQRTEQRDSAMYRCASSSLGVRSEAFFGQGTRLTVV.

As for this clone: The sample holds other DNA sequences that translate to the same CDR3. V gene TRBV29-1 combines with J gene TRBJ2-7, with 9 nucleotides matching TRBD1. V lost 6 bases to trimming and J lost 2 bases; unmatched junction nucleotides: 5. Germline-derived CDR1 and CDR2 are SQVTM and ANQGSEA. The CDR3 is 13 amino acids. CDR3 coding DNA: TGCAGCGTGCCGGGACAGGGCACCTACGAGCAGTACTTC. It is translated as CSVPGQGTYEQYF.

This clone was detected only once. The chain joins TRBV28 to TRBJ2-5, with 7 bases matching TRBD1. The CDR3 spans 16 residues. CDR1 and CDR2 from the germline V gene are MDHEN and SYDVKM. Unmatched junction bases numbered 12, after V lost 7 bases and J lost 1 base. The CDR3 DNA is TGTGCCAGCACCATAGGGGACAGCCGATTCCAAGAGACCCAGTACTTC. Its protein is CASTIGDSRFQETQYF.

This chain links TRBV6-1 with TRBJ1-2; 7 nucleotides agree with TRBD1. Trimming cost V 10 bases and J 7 bases; bases outside gene matches: 6. Per the germline V gene, CDR1 is MNHNS and CDR2 is SASEGT. CDR3 size: 11 residues. The CDR3 reads CATQGGLGYTF. The CDR3 DNA reads as TGTGCCACCCAGGGGGGACTTGGCTACACCTTC.

The rearrangement uses TRBV29-1 and TRBJ1-5; weak D call: TRBD1 (5 bases). The V gene lost 1 base and the J gene lost 0 bases, with 13 bases spanning the gap. The CDR3 runs to 16 residues. Germline CDR1 and CDR2: SQVTM and ANQGSEA. The CDR3 DNA reads TGCAGCGTTGAAGGGGCGGGGGGTTTTAGCAATCAGCCCCAGCATTTT. Translating it yields CSVEGAGGFSNQPQHF.

The chain has TRBV18 and TRBJ1-5; TRBD1 is a possible D gene (6 bases). Germline CDR1 KGHSH, CDR2 LQKENI. CDR3 size: 16 residues. Between the trimmed V and J ends, which lost 5 bases and 0 bases, there was a span of 14 bases. In DNA form, the CDR3 reads TGTGCCAGCTCAGGGAGACAGGCTAATAGCAATCAGCCCCAGCATTTT. This sequence encodes CASSGRQANSNQPQHF.

V is TRBV7-2 and J is TRBJ2-3, with D tentatively TRBD1 or TRBD2 (6 bases each). The germline CDR1 and CDR2 sequences are SGHTA and FQGNSA. V lost 1 base, J lost 6 bases, and 14 bases lay in between. This CDR3 comprises 15 residues. CDR3 residues: CASSLVGGQGDTQYF. CDR3 nucleotide sequence: TGTGCCAGCAGCTTAGTCGGAGGGCAGGGGGATACGCAGTATTTT.